One and the same sample provided the 29 T cell receptor beta chains below, sequenced in a study of blood T cell repertoires in COVID-19. Sequencing used immunoSEQ multiplex PCR; TCRdb keeps in-frame clones, though not all of them. The sample contains approximately 220,000 clones, 83% of which appear only once. The sequencing sample was made of PBMCs or T cells enriched from blood (not recorded which). The receptors were gathered from a woman in her fifties or sixties who had been exposed to COVID-19.

The chain employs TRBV20-1 and TRBJ1-2, with D possibly being TRBD1 (6 bases). Trimming shortened V by 4 bases and J by 4 bases, and 7 bases separated the two germline ends. The CDR3 runs to 11 residues. Looked up from germline, CDR1 is DFQATT and CDR2 is SNEGSKA (reference sequence). CDR3 region: CSATQGYGYTF. The CDR3 DNA follows: TGCAGTGCTACACAGGGCTATGGCTACACCTTC.

J is TRBJ1-2 and V is TRBV7-8, with D possibly TRBD1 on 6 matching bases. V gave up 5 bases and J gave up 7 bases, with 17 bases separating them. The germline V gene encodes CDR1 SGHVS and CDR2 FQNEAQ. The CDR3 extends over 14 amino acids. CDR3 in DNA: TGTGCCAGCAGCCCATGGGAGGGGGGAGGTGGCTACACCTTC. This sequence encodes CASSPWEGGGGYTF.

J is TRBJ1-6 and V is TRBV27; 9 bases are a match to TRBD1. This CDR3 is 14 amino acids long. The V gene end was trimmed by 3 bases and the J gene end by 7 bases; junction bases not matched to a gene: 1. Germline V gene sequence: CDR1 MNHEY, CDR2 SMNVEV (reference sequence). The CDR3, as DNA: TGTGCCAGCAGTTTGGGACAGGGCAATTCACCCCTCCACTTT. This codes for CASSLGQGNSPLHF.

The genes are TRBV7-8 and TRBJ1-2; TRBD1 aligns across 7 bases. CDR1 and CDR2 (germline): SGHVS, FQNEAQ. V was pared by 5 bases and J by 2 bases, with 14 bases of the junction left unmatched. This CDR3 has 17 amino acids. The CDR3 nucleotides are TGTGCCAGCAGCCGTGGCTTAACGGGACAGTCAAACTATGGCTACACCTTC. It encodes CASSRGLTGQSNYGYTF.

Notes on this clone: Compared with germline, one end of the junction differs, possibly owing to a read error. This chain connects TRBV18 to TRBJ1-4, with D uncertain. Germline V gives CDR1 KGHSH, CDR2 LQKENI. The CDR3 loop spans 13 amino acids. The CDR3 nucleotides read TGTGCCAGCTCACCGCGGGTTAATGAAAAATTGTTTTTT. The encoded protein is CASSPRVNEKLFF.

This clone was observed a handful of times. This sequence joins TRBV25-1 and TRBJ1-2, with 7 bases identical to TRBD1. Germline CDR1 MGHDK, CDR2 SYGVNS. The junction had 4 bases not matched to a gene; V was cut back by 4 bases and J by 5 bases. The CDR3 totals 13 residues. Written as DNA, the CDR3 is TGTGCCAGCAGTGTAGGGGGCGCTTATGGCTACACCTTC. This encodes CASSVGGAYGYTF.

This clone was found a few times. The chain couples TRBV2 to TRBJ2-2; 8 nucleotides match TRBD2. The germline V gene encodes CDR1 SNHLY and CDR2 FYNNEI. The CDR3 runs 18 residues. Unmatched junction bases numbered 8, after V lost 0 bases and J lost 2 bases. The CDR3 DNA is TGTGCCAGCAGTGAAGCGCTCAGCGGGGGCCTCAACACCGGGGAGCTGTTTTTT. It yields the protein CASSEALSGGLNTGELFF.

The chain has TRBV14 and TRBJ2-1; 7 bases align to TRBD1. This CDR3 is 15 amino acids long. Germline loops: CDR1 SGHDN, CDR2 FVKESK. The V and J ends lost 2 bases and 10 bases, in that order; junction bases with no gene match: 11. The CDR3 is CASSQIPGTVREQFF. In DNA form, the CDR3 reads TGTGCCAGCAGCCAAATTCCCGGGACAGTGCGCGAGCAGTTCTTC.

The V gene is TRBV27, the J gene TRBJ2-1; 11 bases agree with TRBD2. The V gene's germline CDR1 is MNHEY and CDR2 SMNVEV (reference sequence). J was trimmed by 3 bases and V by 6 bases; bases with no gene match: 4. CDR3 length: 15 residues. The CDR3 DNA is TGTGCCAGCAGATTAGCGGGGGGGTACTACAATGAGCAGTTCTTC. Its protein is CASRLAGGYYNEQFF.

The chain joins TRBV20-1 to TRBJ1-2; TRBD1 matches at 9 bases. The germline V gene encodes CDR1 DFQATT and CDR2 SNEGSKA (reference sequence). This CDR3 region has 11 residues. V gave up 5 bases and J gave up 6 bases; unmatched junction bases: 1. The CDR3, as DNA: TGCAGTGCTGGACAGGGGAATGGCTACACCTTC. This translates into CSAGQGNGYTF.

The chain is built from TRBV5-1 and TRBJ2-6; unclear D gene. Germline CDR1 SGHRS, CDR2 YFSETQ. CDR3 length: 15 amino acids. V gave up 0 bases and J gave up 0 bases, with 4 bases separating them. The CDR3 protein is CASSLARSGANVLTF. The CDR3 coding sequence is TGCGCCAGCAGCTTGGCTCGCTCTGGGGCCAACGTCCTGACTTTC.

This sequence joins TRBV12-3 or TRBV12-4 and TRBJ1-2, with 8 bases aligning to TRBD1. The CDR3 is 12 amino acids. The V gene end was trimmed by 10 bases and the J gene end by 6 bases; junction bases not matched to a gene: 7. The CDR3 DNA is TGTGCCATCTCGACAGGGGTTCATGGCTACACCTTC. Its protein product is CAISTGVHGYTF.

This clone was observed a few times. V usage is TRBV24-1 and J usage is TRBJ2-2; 10 bases are a match to TRBD2. The V and J ends lost 3 bases and 1 base, in that order; junction bases with no gene match: 1. The CDR3 totals 16 residues. Germline CDR1 KGHDR, CDR2 SFDVKD. The CDR3 protein is CATSDQRGGNTGELFF. In nucleotides, the CDR3 is TGTGCCACCAGTGATCAGCGGGGGGGGAACACCGGGGAGCTGTTTTTT.

In this sample, this clone turned up a few times. The chain carries TRBV2 and TRBJ1-2, with D uncertain. This CDR3 region has 13 residues. Germline lookup yields CDR1 SNHLY and CDR2 FYNNEI. With 4 bases removed from V and 5 bases from J, the gap between germline ends came to 11 bases. Here the CDR3 DNA reads TGTGCCAGCAGTGTGGGAGCTGGATATGGCTACACCTTC. It encodes CASSVGAGYGYTF.

This chain links TRBV5-1 with TRBJ2-7, with TRBD1 identical over 8 bases. The V segment lost 4 bases and the J segment 2 bases; nucleotides outside the gene matches: 5. The CDR3 contains 14 residues. Germline assignment: CDR1 SGHRS and CDR2 YFSETQ. The chain's CDR3 is CASSPTGDTYEQYF. CDR3 sequence (DNA): TGCGCCAGCAGCCCGACAGGGGATACCTACGAGCAGTACTTC. Variable domain in full (rest from reference TRBV5-1 and TRBJ2-7): KAGVTQTPRYLIKTRGQQVTLSCSPISGHRSVSWYQQTPGQGLQFLFEYFSETQRNKGNFPGRFSGRQFSNSRSEMNVSTLELGDSALYLCASSPTGDTYEQYFGPGTRLTVT.

This chain uses TRBV7-9 with TRBJ1-4; unclear D gene. Germline CDR1 and CDR2: SEHNR and FQNEAQ (reference sequence). Trimming removed 3 bases from V and 6 bases from J, with 11 bases in between. The CDR3 runs 14 residues. CDR3 region: CASSFGQVHEKLFF. Written as DNA, the CDR3 is TGTGCCAGCAGCTTTGGGCAGGTCCATGAAAAACTGTTTTTT. Full variable domain (outside the CDR3, taken from reference TRBV7-9 and TRBJ1-4): DTGVSQNPRHKITKRGQNVTFRCDPISEHNRLYWYRQTLGQGPEFLTYFQNEAQLEKSRLLSDRFSAERPKGSFSTLEIQRTEQGDSAMYLCASSFGQVHEKLFFGSGTQLSVL.

The chain uses TRBV7-2 and TRBJ2-3; the D gene is possibly TRBD2 (6 bases). The length of the CDR3 is 17 residues. Germline lookup yields CDR1 SGHTA and CDR2 FQGNSA. Deletions cut 5 bases from V and 0 bases from J, with 18 bases between. For the CDR3, the DNA is TGTGCCAGCAGCCCTCACCTCCTTAGCGGCAGCACAGATACGCAGTATTTT. The encoded protein is CASSPHLLSGSTDTQYF.

The J gene is TRBJ2-3, the V gene TRBV9; D is possibly TRBD1 (5 bases). CDR1 SGDLS and CDR2 YYNGEE come from the germline V gene. The CDR3 totals 14 residues. Deletions cut 3 bases from V and 4 bases from J, with 12 bases between. The CDR3 region has the DNA TGTGCCAGCAGCGCTTCAGGGTCCGCAGATACGCAGTATTTT. Encoded protein: CASSASGSADTQYF.

The chain is built from TRBV28 and TRBJ2-5, with TRBD2 matching over 7 bases. The V segment lost 4 bases and the J segment 5 bases; nucleotides outside the gene matches: 10. Germline V lookup: CDR1 MDHEN, CDR2 SYDVKM. The CDR3 extends over 15 amino acids. The CDR3 here is CASSSLGTTVETQYF. The CDR3 DNA reads TGTGCCAGCAGTTCTCTCGGGACTACCGTGGAGACCCAGTACTTC.

This chain connects TRBV14 to TRBJ2-7; D unclear. The ends were cut back, 0 bases at V and 6 bases at J, with 12 bases in the middle. The CDR3 loop spans 14 amino acids. Germline V lookup: CDR1 SGHDN, CDR2 FVKESK. CDR3 region: CASSQDVTGSEQYF. The CDR3 DNA reads TGTGCCAGCAGCCAAGATGTGACGGGTAGCGAGCAGTACTTC.

The chain couples TRBV5-4 to TRBJ2-3; a possible D gene is TRBD2 (6 bases). This CDR3 spans 13 amino acids. The V and J ends lost 7 bases and 0 bases respectively, with 9 bases between them. Germline CDR1 SGHNT, CDR2 YYREEE (reference sequence). The CDR3: CASRGVSTDTQYF. Here the CDR3 DNA reads TGTGCCAGCCGCGGGGTTAGCACAGATACGCAGTATTTT.

This chain connects TRBV5-5 to TRBJ1-1; unclear D gene. Germline CDR1 is SGHKS and CDR2 is YYEKEE (reference sequence). CDR3 length: 14 residues. V lost 0 bases to trimming and J lost 8 bases, with 14 bases between them. The chain's CDR3 is CASSLVGGLVEAFF. The CDR3 DNA reads as TGTGCCAGCAGCTTGGTCGGAGGCCTCGTCGAAGCTTTCTTT.

J is TRBJ1-2 and V is TRBV2, with a weak D call TRBD1 (6 bases). The CDR3 consists of 13 residues. Germline CDR1 reads SNHLY; CDR2 reads FYNNEI. V lost 1 base and J 8 bases, leaving 11 bases between the germline ends. CDR3 DNA sequence: TGTGCCAGCAGTGAAGACAGGGTAGAAGGCTACACCTTC. This codes for CASSEDRVEGYTF. The full variable domain, its missing parts supplied by reference TRBV2 and TRBJ1-2, is EPEVTQTPSHQVTQMGQEVILRCVPISNHLYFYWYRQILGQKVEFLVSFYNNEISEKSEIFDDQFSVERPDGSNFTLKIRSTKLEDSAMYFCASSEDRVEGYTFGSGTRLTVV.

The chain is built from TRBV6-4 and TRBJ1-4, with D tentatively TRBD1 (5 bases). The V and J ends lost 2 bases and 2 bases respectively, with 21 bases between them. The CDR3 loop spans 19 amino acids. Germline V gene sequence: CDR1 MRHNA, CDR2 SNTAGT. In DNA, the CDR3 is TGTGCCAGCAGTGACAGGGGTAGCAGGAGGGTTCGGACTAATGAAAAACTGTTTTTT. Protein: CASSDRGSRRVRTNEKLFF.

The chain recombines TRBV5-1 with TRBJ1-1, with D possibly matching TRBD1 (5 bases). Germline assignment: CDR1 SGHRS and CDR2 YFSETQ. The CDR3 contains 13 residues. V was trimmed by 7 bases and J by 0 bases, leaving 10 bases between them. CDR3 coding DNA: TGCGCCAGCCAGACAGCTTTGAACACTGAAGCTTTCTTT. It yields the protein CASQTALNTEAFF.

This chain joins TRBV5-6 and TRBJ2-2; TRBD1 matches 10 bases. CDR3 size: 16 residues. V shed 4 bases, J shed 5 bases, and the junction held 8 bases outside the gene matches. Germline CDR1 and CDR2: SGHDT and YYEEEE. The chain's CDR3 is CASSPALGQGTGELFF. DNA for the CDR3: TGTGCCAGCAGCCCGGCCCTGGGACAGGGGACCGGGGAGCTGTTTTTT.

This clone was detected a few times. This chain uses TRBV6-5 with TRBJ1-1, with D perhaps matching TRBD1 (6 bases). Trimming took 4 bases from V and 8 from J, leaving 11 bases between them. This CDR3 region has 12 residues. Germline V gene data show CDR1 as MNHEY and CDR2 as SVGAGI. The CDR3 region is CASSFRGKEAFF. CDR3 DNA sequence: TGTGCCAGCAGTTTCAGGGGAAAGGAAGCTTTCTTT.

The chain combines TRBV27 with TRBJ1-6; D possibly corresponds to TRBD1 (5 bases). The length of the CDR3 is 13 residues. The ends were cut back, 2 bases at V and 16 bases at J, with 15 bases in the middle. Per germline, CDR1 MNHEY and CDR2 SMNVEV (reference sequence). The CDR3 DNA reads as TGTGCCAGCAGTTTAAGGGGCCCCGACTGGCTCCACTTT. As protein: CASSLRGPDWLHF.

The rearrangement joins TRBV7-2 to TRBJ2-3; 15 nucleotides agree with TRBD2. Per the germline V gene, CDR1 is SGHTA and CDR2 is FQGNSA. The V and J ends lost 5 bases and 7 bases, in that order; junction bases with no gene match: 16. The CDR3 is made up of 19 amino acids. CDR3 amino acids: CASSPGWGLAGGPQNTQYF. The CDR3 nucleotides are TGTGCCAGCAGCCCAGGGTGGGGACTAGCGGGGGGCCCGCAGAATACGCAGTATTTT.